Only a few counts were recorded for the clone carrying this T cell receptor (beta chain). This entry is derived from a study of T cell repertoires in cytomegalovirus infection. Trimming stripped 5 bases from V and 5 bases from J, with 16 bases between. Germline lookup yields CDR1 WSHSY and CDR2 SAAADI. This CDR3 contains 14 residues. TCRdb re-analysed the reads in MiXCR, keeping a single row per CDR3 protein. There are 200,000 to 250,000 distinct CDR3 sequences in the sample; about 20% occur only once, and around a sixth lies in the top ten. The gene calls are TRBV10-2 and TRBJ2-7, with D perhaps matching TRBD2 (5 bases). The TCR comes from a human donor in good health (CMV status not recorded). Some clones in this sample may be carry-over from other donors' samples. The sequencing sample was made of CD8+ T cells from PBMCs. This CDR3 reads CASSRGESRDEQYF. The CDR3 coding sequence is TGCGCCAGCAGTCGGGGAGAGTCGCGGGACGAGCAGTACTTC.